This is a list of T cell receptor beta chains from one sample in a study of blood T cell repertoires in COVID-19. Assay: immunoSEQ multiplex PCR; the TCRdb copy retains only in-frame clones and omits some. The repertoire holds roughly 110,000 clones, with about four fifths as singletons. Sequenced: peripheral blood. The receptors come from an older man with acute or convalescent COVID-19. The CDR3 runs from the conserved cysteine through the conserved F or W. A D gene is named only where the DNA matches it firmly.

V gene	J gene	D gene	CDR3 DNA	CDR3 protein
TRBV19	TRBJ2-7	-	TGTGCCAGTAGTACCCAGGACACCTACTACGAGCAGTACTTC	CASSTQDTYYEQYF
TRBV5-1	TRBJ2-3	-	TGCGCCAGCAGCCTGCGGGACGGTGATACGCAGTATTTT	CASSLRDGDTQYF
TRBV10-1	TRBJ1-1	TRBD1	TGCGCCAGCCCCGATAACCAGACAGGGACCACTGAAGCTTTCTTT	CASPDNQTGTTEAFF
TRBV7-2	TRBJ1-4	-	TGTGCCAGCAGCTTAGGGTCAGGGAATGAAAAACTGTTTTTT	CASSLGSGNEKLFF
TRBV11-2	TRBJ2-1	TRBD2	TGTGCCAGCAGCGTGGCTAGCGGGGGCAATGAGCAGTTCTTC	CASSVASGGNEQFF
TRBV2	TRBJ1-4	TRBD1	TGTGCCAGCAATCGGGACAGCAATGAAAAACTGTTTTTT	CASNRDSNEKLFF
TRBV5-1	TRBJ2-3	-	TGCGCCAGCAGCTTAGGAGGGAGACCAAACACAGATACGCAGTATTTT	CASSLGGRPNTDTQYF
TRBV24-1	TRBJ1-2	TRBD1	TGTGCCACCAGTGATGGTGGGACAGGGAGTAACTATGGCTACACCTTC	CATSDGGTGSNYGYTF
TRBV2	TRBJ1-1	-	TGTGCCAGCAGTGAAGAGGGGTCGGGTACTGAAGCTTTCTTT	CASSEEGSGTEAFF
TRBV2	TRBJ1-5	-	TGTGCCAGCAGTGTGACTGGCAGGGAGCCCCAGCATTTT	CASSVTGREPQHF
TRBV5-1	TRBJ2-1	TRBD2	TGCGCCAGCAGCTTTAGCGGGGGGGATTACAATGAGCAGTTCTTC	CASSFSGGDYNEQFF
TRBV19	TRBJ2-1	TRBD2	TGTGCCAGTAGTATGGCGGGGGGGCCCTACAATGAGCAGTTCTTC	CASSMAGGPYNEQFF
TRBV7-3	TRBJ2-1	-	TGTGCCAGCAGCCCTTACGCGGCGTTAAGCTCCTACAATGAGCAGTTCTTC	CASSPYAALSSYNEQFF
TRBV7-2	TRBJ1-1	TRBD1	TGTGCCAGCAGCTCACCCGCGACAGGGCGGGAAGCTTTCTTT	CASSSPATGREAFF
TRBV7-3	TRBJ2-1	TRBD2	TGTGCCAGCAGCAGACTACGGACTAGCGGTTACAATGAGCAGTTCTTC	CASSRLRTSGYNEQFF
TRBV25-1	TRBJ1-6	-	TGTGCCAGCAGTGAACAGGTCAATTCACCCCTCCACTTT	CASSEQVNSPLHF
TRBV19	TRBJ1-6	-	TGTGCCAGTAGTGAACTATTGAGCTCCTATAATTCACCCCTCCACTTT	CASSELLSSYNSPLHF
TRBV15	TRBJ1-6	-	TGTGCCACTTGCAGGGATTCCTATAATTCACCCCTCCACTTT	CATCRDSYNSPLHF
TRBV9	TRBJ2-3	TRBD2	TGTGCCAGCAGCGGAGGACTAGCCCTCACGGATACGCAGTATTTT	CASSGGLALTDTQYF
TRBV4-2	TRBJ1-1	TRBD1	TGTGCCAGCACCCTAGGACAGGCAGCGAACACTGAAGCTTTCTTT	CASTLGQAANTEAFF
TRBV19	TRBJ1-2	TRBD1	TGTGCCAGCCTTCATACAGGGGACCAAAGTTCCTATGGCTACACCTTC	CASLHTGDQSSYGYTF
TRBV10-2	TRBJ2-5	-	TGCGCCAGCAGTGATGAGTCCTTTAGTCCGAGTAGGACCCAGTACTTC	CASSDESFSPSRTQYF
TRBV7-8	TRBJ1-3	-	TGTGCCAGCAGCCCTACCAGGGGAATCACTGGAAACACCATATATTTT	CASSPTRGITGNTIYF
TRBV9	TRBJ1-5	-	TGTGCCAGCAGCCTCGGGGGAGGGACTGGACAGCCCCAGCATTTT	CASSLGGGTGQPQHF
TRBV18	TRBJ1-1	TRBD1	TGTGCCAGCTCACTTTCTGACAGGGTGGATGTAACTGAAGCTTTCTTT	CASSLSDRVDVTEAFF
TRBV5-5	TRBJ2-7	TRBD1	TGTGCCAGCAGTCGGGACAGACAGTACGAGCAGTACTTC	CASSRDRQYEQYF
TRBV5-5	TRBJ2-3	-	TGTGCCAGCAGCTTTCTAGCGGATACGCAGTATTTT	CASSFLADTQYF